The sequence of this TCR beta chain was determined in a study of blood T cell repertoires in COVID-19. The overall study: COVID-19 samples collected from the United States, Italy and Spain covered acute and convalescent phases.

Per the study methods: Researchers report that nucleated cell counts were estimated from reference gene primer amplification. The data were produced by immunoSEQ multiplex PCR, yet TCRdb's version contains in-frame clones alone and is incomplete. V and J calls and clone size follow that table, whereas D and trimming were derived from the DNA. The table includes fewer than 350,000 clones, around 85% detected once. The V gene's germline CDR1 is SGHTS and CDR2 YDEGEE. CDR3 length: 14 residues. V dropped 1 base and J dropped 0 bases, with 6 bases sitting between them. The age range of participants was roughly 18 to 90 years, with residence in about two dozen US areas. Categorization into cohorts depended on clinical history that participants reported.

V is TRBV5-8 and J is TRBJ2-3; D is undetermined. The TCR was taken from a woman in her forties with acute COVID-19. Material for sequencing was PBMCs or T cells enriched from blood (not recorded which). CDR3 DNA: TGTGCCAGCAGCTTGAAACAGAGCACAGATACGCAGTATTTT. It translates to CASSLKQSTDTQYF.